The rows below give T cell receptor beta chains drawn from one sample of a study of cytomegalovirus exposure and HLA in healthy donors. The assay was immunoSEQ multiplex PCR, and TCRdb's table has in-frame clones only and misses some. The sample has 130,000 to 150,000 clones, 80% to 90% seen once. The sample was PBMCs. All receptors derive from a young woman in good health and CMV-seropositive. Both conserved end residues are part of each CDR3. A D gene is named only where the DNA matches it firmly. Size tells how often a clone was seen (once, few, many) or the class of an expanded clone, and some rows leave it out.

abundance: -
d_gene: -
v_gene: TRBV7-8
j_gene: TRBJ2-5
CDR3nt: TGTGCCAGCAGCCCTCAAGAGACCCAGTACTTC
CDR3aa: CASSPQETQYF

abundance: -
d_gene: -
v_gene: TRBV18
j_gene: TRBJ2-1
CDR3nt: TGTGCCAGCTCACCAGATCATGGCGGCAGCTTTAAAAGTTCAGACGAGCAGTTCTTC
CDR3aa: CASSPDHGGSFKSSDEQFF

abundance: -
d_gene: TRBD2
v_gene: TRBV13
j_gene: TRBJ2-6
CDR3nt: TGTGCCAGCAGCTGGACTAGCGGGAGCTCTGGGGCCAACGTCCTGACTTTC
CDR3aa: CASSWTSGSSGANVLTF

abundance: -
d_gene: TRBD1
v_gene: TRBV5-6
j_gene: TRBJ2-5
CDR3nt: TGTGCCAGCAGCTCTTACGGGACAGCACAAGAGACCCAGTACTTC
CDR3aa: CASSSYGTAQETQYF

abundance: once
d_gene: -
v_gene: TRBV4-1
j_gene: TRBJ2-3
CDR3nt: TGCGCCAGCAGGATCGATACCGGGACTCTAGGTACAGATACGCAGTATTTT
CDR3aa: CASRIDTGTLGTDTQYF

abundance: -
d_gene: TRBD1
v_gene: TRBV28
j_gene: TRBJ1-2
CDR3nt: TGTGCCAGCAGCTCTAGCCCCTGGGACAGAAAGATCTCCAACTATGGCTACACCTTC
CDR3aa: CASSSSPWDRKISNYGYTF

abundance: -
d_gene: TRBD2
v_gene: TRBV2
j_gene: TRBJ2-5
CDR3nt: TGTGCCAGCAGTCGCGGGGGGTTCCAAGAGACCCAGTACTTC
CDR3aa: CASSRGGFQETQYF

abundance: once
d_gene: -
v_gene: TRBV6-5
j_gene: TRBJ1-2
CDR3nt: TGTGCCAGCAGTTACTCGAGAGGGGGATATGGCTACACCTTC
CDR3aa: CASSYSRGGYGYTF

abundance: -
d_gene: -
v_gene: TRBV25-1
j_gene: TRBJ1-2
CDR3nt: TGTGCCAGCAGTGAAGGGAGAGGAGGGGCCAGTAGCTATGGCTACACCTTC
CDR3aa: CASSEGRGGASSYGYTF

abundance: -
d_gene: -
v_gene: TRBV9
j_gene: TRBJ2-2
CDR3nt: TGTGCCAGCAGCGTAGGCTCAGGGCTGAACACCGGGGAGCTGTTTTTT
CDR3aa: CASSVGSGLNTGELFF

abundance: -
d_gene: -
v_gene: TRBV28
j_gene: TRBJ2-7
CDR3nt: TGTGCCAGCAGTTGGGGAAGCACAACAGGTATCTCCTACGAGCAGTACTTC
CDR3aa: CASSWGSTTGISYEQYF

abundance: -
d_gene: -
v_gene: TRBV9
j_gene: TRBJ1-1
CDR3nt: TGTGCCAGCAGCCCACAGGGGAACACTGAAGCTTTCTTT
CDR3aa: CASSPQGNTEAFF

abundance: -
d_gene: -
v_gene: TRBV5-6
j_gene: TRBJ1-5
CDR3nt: TGTGCCAGCAGCCCCGGTAAGAGCAGGAATCAGCCCCAGCATTTT
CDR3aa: CASSPGKSRNQPQHF

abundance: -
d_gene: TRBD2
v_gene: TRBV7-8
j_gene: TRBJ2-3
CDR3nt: TGTGCCAGCAGCATCCTAGCGGGAAGCACAGATACGCAGTATTTT
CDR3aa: CASSILAGSTDTQYF

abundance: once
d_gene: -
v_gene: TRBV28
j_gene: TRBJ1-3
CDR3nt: TGTGCCAGCAGTCCGGTTAGTTCTGGAAACACCATATATTTT
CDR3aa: CASSPVSSGNTIYF

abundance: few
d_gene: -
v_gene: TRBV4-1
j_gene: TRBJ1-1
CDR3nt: TGCGCCAGCAGCTCCACTCTTAAAAACACTGAAGCTTTCTTT
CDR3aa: CASSSTLKNTEAFF

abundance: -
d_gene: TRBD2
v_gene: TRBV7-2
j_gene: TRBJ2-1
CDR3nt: TGTGCCAGCAGCCGAGGGACTAGCGGGAGTGTTGAGCAGTTCTTC
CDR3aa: CASSRGTSGSVEQFF

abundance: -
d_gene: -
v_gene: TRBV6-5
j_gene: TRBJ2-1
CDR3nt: TGTGCCAGCAGCCGGGCAGGGGATTACAATGAGCAGTTCTTC
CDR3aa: CASSRAGDYNEQFF

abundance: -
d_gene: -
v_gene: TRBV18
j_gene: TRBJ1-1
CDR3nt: TGTGCCAGCTCACGTGGTCCCAATGCAGGCACTGAAGCTTTCTTT
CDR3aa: CASSRGPNAGTEAFF

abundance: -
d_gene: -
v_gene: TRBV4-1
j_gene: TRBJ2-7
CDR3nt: TGCGCCAGCAGCCAAGGGCAGGGCAGCTCCTACGAGCAGTACTTC
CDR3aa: CASSQGQGSSYEQYF

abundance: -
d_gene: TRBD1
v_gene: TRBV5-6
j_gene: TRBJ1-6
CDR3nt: TGTGCCAGCAGCTCGGACAGGGGGCGCATTGGTTCACCCCTCCACTTT
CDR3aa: CASSSDRGRIGSPLHF

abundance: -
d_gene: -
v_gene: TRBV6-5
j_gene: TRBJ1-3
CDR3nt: TGTGCCAGCAGTTCCAGCTCTGGAAACACCATATATTTT
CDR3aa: CASSSSSGNTIYF

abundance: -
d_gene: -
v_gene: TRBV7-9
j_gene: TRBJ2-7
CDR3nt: TGTGCCAGCAGCAACCGGGACACTAGAGGGGAGCAGTACTTC
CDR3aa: CASSNRDTRGEQYF

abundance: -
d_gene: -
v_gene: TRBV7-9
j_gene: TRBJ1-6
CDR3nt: TGTGCCAGCAGCTTACGCCCAGGGTTCAATTCACCCCTCCACTTT
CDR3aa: CASSLRPGFNSPLHF

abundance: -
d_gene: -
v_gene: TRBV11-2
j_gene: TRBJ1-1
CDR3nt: TGTGCCAGCAGCTTAGTCGGGGGCACTGAAGCTTTCTTT
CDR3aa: CASSLVGGTEAFF

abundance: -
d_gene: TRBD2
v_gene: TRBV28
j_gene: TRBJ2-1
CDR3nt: TGTGCCAGCAGTTTGTTAGCGGGGGGGCTTCGCAATGAGCAGTTCTTC
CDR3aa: CASSLLAGGLRNEQFF

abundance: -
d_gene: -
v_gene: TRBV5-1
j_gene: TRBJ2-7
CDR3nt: TGCGCCAGCAGCTTGGGGCCCAGGACAGGAGGGGTGAGCGAGCAGTACTTC
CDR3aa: CASSLGPRTGGVSEQYF

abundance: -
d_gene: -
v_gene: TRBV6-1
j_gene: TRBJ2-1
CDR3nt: TGTGCCAGCAGTGAGCGATACAGCTCCTACAATGAGCAGTTCTTC
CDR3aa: CASSERYSSYNEQFF